The 5 T cell receptor beta chains reported below all come from one sample, sequenced in a study of vaccination effects on CD4 cells after COVID-19. Antigens for these TCRs are unknown. On approximately day 9 of culture, CD4+ T cells were separated out. Either the BNT162b2 or mRNA-1273 vaccine was given to participants in two doses. Produced via immunoSEQ multiplex PCR; TCRdb's table is partial and in-frame only. Of tens of thousands of clones in the sample, under 70% were seen once. This sample comprised CD4+ T cells from PBMCs cultured without peptide, obtained after COVID-19 vaccination. Source of these receptors: a human donor who received a COVID-19 vaccine.

The chain joins TRBV5-1 to TRBJ2-5, with D hard to call. The CDR3 has 14 residues. V lost 6 bases and J lost 4, with 16 bases in between. Germline CDR1 is SGHRS and CDR2 is YFSETQ. The CDR3 sequence: CASNKGEIVETQYF. DNA of the CDR3: TGCGCCAGCAATAAGGGTGAGATAGTAGAGACCCAGTACTTC.

V gene TRBV5-1 combines with J gene TRBJ1-1; D remains unclear. Germline V gives CDR1 SGHRS, CDR2 YFSETQ. Trimming shortened V by 2 bases and J by 10 bases, and 15 bases separated the two germline ends. The CDR3 consists of 13 residues. The CDR3 is CASSLATPQAAFF. The DNA for the CDR3 is TGCGCCAGCAGCTTAGCGACACCTCAGGCAGCTTTCTTT.

There are a few counts of this clone. The chain combines TRBV25-1 with TRBJ1-6; TRBD1 matches at 8 bases. CDR3 length equals 15 residues. Trimming took 4 bases from V and 8 from J; bases not matched to a gene: 7. Germline V gene data show CDR1 as MGHDK and CDR2 as SYGVNS. The CDR3 DNA follows: TGTGCCAGCAGTGGAGGGACAGGCTGGTATTCACCCCTCCACTTT. Its translation: CASSGGTGWYSPLHF.

The sample holds one count of this clone. The V gene is TRBV3-1 (or the pseudogene TRBV3-2), the J gene TRBJ2-3; 7 bases fit TRBD1. This CDR3 region has 17 residues. The V gene's germline CDR1 is LGHDT and CDR2 YNNKEL (reference sequence). Germline trimming cut 0 bases from V and 2 bases from J; bases unmatched to any gene: 8. The DNA of the CDR3 is TGTGCCAGCAGCCAAGAAATACAGGGGTCCGACACAGATACGCAGTATTTT. Translating gives CASSQEIQGSDTDTQYF.

V is TRBV7-8 and J is TRBJ2-3; 8 bases align to TRBD2. The CDR3 loop spans 16 amino acids. The trim removed 5 bases at V and 0 bases at J, leaving 7 bases unmatched. Germline assignment: CDR1 SGHVS and CDR2 FQNEAQ. CDR3 residues: CASSNHSGASTDTQYF. Written as DNA, the CDR3 is TGTGCCAGCAGCAATCATAGCGGGGCTAGCACAGATACGCAGTATTTT.